This record covers a single T cell receptor (beta chain). These data belong to a study of blood T cell repertoires in COVID-19. Produced via immunoSEQ multiplex PCR; TCRdb's table is partial and in-frame only. The sample gives about 260,000 clones, 83% of which show up once; roughly 9.4% is in the top ten. Per germline, CDR1 LGHDT and CDR2 YNNKEL (reference sequence). V lost 4 bases to trimming and J lost 2 bases; unmatched junction nucleotides: 9. The CDR3 totals 17 residues. This clonotype was obtained from a woman between 45 and 65 years old who had recovered from COVID-19. The chain combines TRBV3-1 (or the pseudogene TRBV3-2) with TRBJ2-3, with TRBD2 matching over 10 bases. What was sequenced was peripheral blood. The CDR3 DNA reads as TGTGCCAGCAGCCCCGTAGCGGGAGGTGGTACCACAGATACGCAGTATTTT. This codes for CASSPVAGGGTTDTQYF.